This T cell receptor (beta chain) emerged from a study of blood T cell repertoires in COVID-19. Study-wide background: Collection of acute and convalescent COVID-19 samples took place in the United States, Italy and Spain.

In the original processing: Nucleated cell counts were estimated from reference gene primer amplification. Sequencing used immunoSEQ multiplex PCR; TCRdb keeps in-frame clones, though not all of them. V, J and clone size derive from that table, while D and trimming were established from the DNA sequence. The profile shows a few hundred thousand clones, around 86% of them singletons. Germline V gene lookup returns CDR1 SQVTM and CDR2 ANQGSEA. This CDR3 has 16 residues. V lost 0 bases and J lost 8; bases outside the gene matches: 12. The age range of participants was about 18 to 100 years, with residence in 20 to 25 US areas.

The clonotype originates from a man aged 25-45 years in a cohort exposed to, infected with or recovered from COVID-19 (not recorded which). This chain links TRBV29-1 with TRBJ1-2; 10 nucleotides agree with TRBD1. The specimen sequenced was PBMCs or T cells enriched from blood (not recorded which). CDR3 residues: CSVEETGGSSPIGYTF. Written as DNA, the CDR3 is TGCAGCGTTGAAGAGACAGGGGGCTCCAGCCCTATCGGCTACACCTTC.